Listed below are T cell receptor beta chains from one sample, sequenced in a study of technical replicates of blood from a handful of donors. The protocol was immunoSEQ multiplex PCR, while the TCRdb copy is restricted to in-frame clones and leaves out a portion. This repertoire shows tens of thousands of clones, roughly 94% found once; its top ten account for over 2.5%. Material: PBMCs. These TCRs come from a human donor in good health. Some clones in this sample may be carry-over from other donors' samples. The CDR3 runs from the conserved cysteine through the conserved F or W. A D gene is named only where the DNA matches it firmly. Not all rows give a size; the values are once, few, many and, for expanded clones, a class.

size	D	V	J	DNA	CDR3
NA	NA	TRBV10-1	TRBJ2-7	TGCGCCAGCAGGGGGAGCTCCTACGAGCAGTACTTC	CASRGSSYEQYF
NA	NA	TRBV6-5	TRBJ2-7	TGTGCCAGCAGTTACTCGGAGGGAAATAACTACGAGCAGTACTTC	CASSYSEGNNYEQYF
NA	NA	TRBV7-2	TRBJ1-2	TGTGCCAGCAGCTTAGGGACTTTCCCCTATGGCTACACCTTC	CASSLGTFPYGYTF
NA	NA	TRBV2	TRBJ1-3	TGTGCCAGCAGGCGGGACGCCGGAAACACCATATATTTT	CASRRDAGNTIYF
NA	NA	TRBV28	TRBJ1-5	TGTGCCAGCAGTCCGAGGGATAGGGGGTCTCAGCCCCAGCATTTT	CASSPRDRGSQPQHF
NA	TRBD2	TRBV4-3	TRBJ2-1	TGCGCCAGCAGCCAAGATTGGCGGGAGTCACATGAGCAGTTCTTC	CASSQDWRESHEQFF
NA	NA	TRBV18	TRBJ2-2	TGTGCCAGCTCCCGGCCCGGGGGCACCGGGGAGCTGTTTTTT	CASSRPGGTGELFF
NA	TRBD2	TRBV9	TRBJ2-3	TGTGCCAGCAGCGCCTCTAGCGGGAGTACAGATACGCAGTATTTT	CASSASSGSTDTQYF
once	TRBD2	TRBV30	TRBJ2-7	TGTGCCTGGATTGGACTAGCGGGAGCGGGGGAGCAGTACTTC	CAWIGLAGAGEQYF
NA	TRBD2	TRBV7-8	TRBJ2-1	TGTGCCAGCAGCGCCCAGCGGGAGTACAATGAGCAGTTCTTC	CASSAQREYNEQFF
once	NA	TRBV11-2	TRBJ2-3	TGTGCCAGCAGCTTGGAACGGTGGGCTGATACGCAGTATTTT	CASSLERWADTQYF
NA	TRBD1	TRBV5-6	TRBJ2-3	TGTGCCAGCAGCTCTGGGACAGGGCTAGATACGCAGTATTTT	CASSSGTGLDTQYF
NA	TRBD1	TRBV7-9	TRBJ1-1	TGTGCCAGCAGCTCCCAGACAGGGGTAACTGAAGCTTTCTTT	CASSSQTGVTEAFF
NA	TRBD2	TRBV7-3	TRBJ2-5	TGTGCCAGCAGCTTCGGACTAGCGGCGCAAGAGACCCAGTACTTC	CASSFGLAAQETQYF
once	NA	TRBV7-2	TRBJ2-3	TGTGCCAGCAGCTTAAGACAGAGTAGCACAGATACGCAGTATTTT	CASSLRQSSTDTQYF
NA	TRBD1	TRBV7-3	TRBJ1-1	TGTGCCAGCAGCAGACAGGGGGGGATGACTGAAGCTTTCTTT	CASSRQGGMTEAFF
NA	NA	TRBV30	TRBJ1-1	TGTGCCTGGAGCACCGGGACACTTCACTTCTTT	CAWSTGTLHFF
NA	TRBD2	TRBV5-1	TRBJ2-3	TGCGCCAGCAGCTTGGAAGGGACTAGCAAAGATACGCAGTATTTT	CASSLEGTSKDTQYF
NA	TRBD1	TRBV7-6	TRBJ1-1	TGTGCCAGCAGCTTAGGACAGGGTACTCACACTGAAGCTTTCTTT	CASSLGQGTHTEAFF
once	TRBD2	TRBV7-3	TRBJ2-1	TGTGCCAGCAGCGCCCGGACTAGCGGGAGGTACAATGAGCAGTTCTTC	CASSARTSGRYNEQFF
NA	NA	TRBV10-3	TRBJ2-2	TGTGCCATCAAAGTTTGGAGCGATCACGGGGAGCTGTTTTTT	CAIKVWSDHGELFF
NA	TRBD1	TRBV11-2	TRBJ2-5	TGTGCCAGCAGCGGTTATAGGGACAGGGAACAAGAGACCCAGTACTTC	CASSGYRDREQETQYF
NA	NA	TRBV6-5	TRBJ2-7	TGTGCCACCACCCAACAGGGAAGAAACTACGAGCAGTACTTC	CATTQQGRNYEQYF
once	NA	TRBV6-1	TRBJ1-1	TGTGCCAGCAGTGACAGATTGACAGGAGATATGAACACTGAAGCTTTCTTT	CASSDRLTGDMNTEAFF
NA	NA	TRBV7-2	TRBJ2-1	TGTGCCAGCAGCTTAGGATATCGTCTACTCGACAATGAGCAGTTCTTC	CASSLGYRLLDNEQFF
NA	TRBD1	TRBV14	TRBJ1-1	TGTGCCAGCAGCCCACAACCGGGACAGGGAATTAATTGGTTTGAAGCTTTCTTT	CASSPQPGQGINWFEAFF